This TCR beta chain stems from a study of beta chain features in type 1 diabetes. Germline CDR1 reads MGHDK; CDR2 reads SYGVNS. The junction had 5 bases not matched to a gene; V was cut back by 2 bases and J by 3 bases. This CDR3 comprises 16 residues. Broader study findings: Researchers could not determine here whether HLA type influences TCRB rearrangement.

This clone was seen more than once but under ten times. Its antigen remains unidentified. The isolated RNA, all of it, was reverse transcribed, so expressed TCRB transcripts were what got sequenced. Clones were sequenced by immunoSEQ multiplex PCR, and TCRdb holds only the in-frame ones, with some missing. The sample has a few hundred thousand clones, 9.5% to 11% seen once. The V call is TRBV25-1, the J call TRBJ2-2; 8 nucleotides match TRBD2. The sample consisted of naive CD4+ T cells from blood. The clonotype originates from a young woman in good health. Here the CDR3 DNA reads TGTGCCAGCAGTGAACTCGCGGGACTAGACACCGGGGAGCTGTTTTTT. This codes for CASSELAGLDTGELFF.